The 21 T cell receptor beta chains presented below share a single source sample, sequenced in a study of CD4 T cells in relation to SARS-CoV-2 and coronaviruses. These TCRs are of unknown antigen specificity. This table comes from immunoSEQ multiplex PCR, and its TCRdb copy is limited to in-frame clones, with some not included. The sample lists some 44,000 clones; almost 85% were seen once. The sequencing input was naive CD4+ T cells from PBMCs, cultured in vitro. Subset reported: naive CD4+ T cells isolated by negative enrichment. These receptor sequences come from an adult with COVID-19.

The chain uses TRBV14 and TRBJ2-1; 7 nucleotides align to TRBD2. Germline V lookup: CDR1 SGHDN, CDR2 FVKESK. V dropped 1 base and J dropped 3; count of bases not matched to a gene: 6. The CDR3 is 16 amino acids. CDR3 protein: CASSQVAGANYNEQFF. The CDR3 DNA reads as TGTGCCAGCAGCCAAGTGGCGGGAGCTAACTACAATGAGCAGTTCTTC.

The chain combines TRBV7-6 with TRBJ2-5; TRBD2 matches 7 bases. From germline, CDR1 is SGHVS and CDR2 FNYEAQ. The CDR3 extends over 15 amino acids. The J segment lost 5 bases and the V segment lost 4 bases, leaving 10 bases of the junction unmatched. The CDR3 nucleotides read TGTGCCAGCAGCTGGCCCTATGGGCGGGGGGAGACCCAGTACTTC. It specifies CASSWPYGRGETQYF. The full variable domain, completed using reference TRBV7-6 and TRBJ2-5, is GAGVSQSPRYKVTKRGQDVALRCDPISGHVSLYWYRQALGQGPEFLTYFNYEAQQDKSGLPNDRFSAERPEGSISTLTIQRTEQRDSAMYRCASSWPYGRGETQYFGPGTRLLVL.

This clone was detected only a few times. For the CDR3, the DNA is TGTGCCAGCAGCCAAGAACTTTGGGGTTCCAGCTATGGCTACACCTTC. Protein product: CASSQELWGSSYGYTF. The V and J genes are TRBV14 and TRBJ1-2, with D unresolved. The CDR3 has 16 residues. Germline assignment: CDR1 SGHDN and CDR2 FVKESK. Trimming shortened V by 0 bases and J by 4 bases, and 15 bases separated the two germline ends.

This clone has only one observation. J is TRBJ1-1 and V is TRBV7-6; TRBD1 matches 9 bases. Germline V CDR1 and CDR2: SGHVS, FNYEAQ. This CDR3 is 15 amino acids long. Trimming cost V 5 bases and J 5 bases; bases outside gene matches: 9. The CDR3 region has the DNA TGTGCCAGCAGCGCAACAACAGGGGGCTTTACTGAAGCTTTCTTT. Translating gives CASSATTGGFTEAFF.

The chain carries TRBV28 and TRBJ2-7; 7 nucleotides align to TRBD1. CDR1 and CDR2 (germline): MDHEN, SYDVKM. The length of the CDR3 is 15 residues. With V trimmed by 5 bases and J by 0 bases, 7 bases remained unmatched. Written as DNA, the CDR3 is TGTGCCAGCAGTAGGGGACAGCTTAGCTCCTACGAGCAGTACTTC. Its translation is CASSRGQLSSYEQYF.

This clone was found once. CDR3 DNA: TGTGCCAGCAGCTTAGCGACGGATAGCTCCTACAATGAGCAGTTCTTC. Protein: CASSLATDSSYNEQFF. The chain combines TRBV7-8 with TRBJ2-1; the D is unclear. Trimming removed 0 bases from V and 0 bases from J, with 9 bases in between. The length of the CDR3 is 16 residues. CDR1 SGHVS and CDR2 FQNEAQ come from the germline V gene.

This chain uses TRBV6-5 with TRBJ2-2, with D unclear. V was cut by 6 bases and J by 2 bases, with 4 bases left in between. Germline-derived CDR1 and CDR2 are MNHEY and SVGAGI. The CDR3 contains 12 residues. The CDR3 nucleotides read TGTGCCAGCAGCCGAAACACCGGGGAGCTGTTTTTT. Protein product: CASSRNTGELFF.

The chain uses TRBV13 and TRBJ2-7, with 8 nucleotides matching TRBD2. V lost 5 bases and J lost 6; bases outside the gene matches: 12. This CDR3 contains 15 residues. Germline loops: CDR1 PRHDT, CDR2 FYEKMQ (reference sequence). The CDR3 DNA is TGTGCCAGCAGCCCCCTGAGCGGGAGTTCTAGCGAGCAGTACTTC. It yields the protein CASSPLSGSSSEQYF. Looking up the rest from reference TRBV13 and TRBJ2-7 gives the full variable domain: AAGVIQSPRHLIKEKRETATLKCYPIPRHDTVYWYQQGPGQDPQFLISFYEKMQSDKGSIPDRFSAQQFSDYHSELNMSSLELGDSALYFCASSPLSGSSSEQYFGPGTRLTVT.

This chain uses TRBV7-2 with TRBJ2-3, with TRBD2 matching 8 bases. Trimming took 1 base from V and 10 from J; bases not matched to a gene: 10. CDR1 is SGHTA, CDR2 FQGNSA, per germline. This CDR3 region has 15 residues. In DNA, the CDR3 is TGTGCCAGCAGCTTAGTAGGACTAGCCTCCCGACCGCAGTATTTT. Its protein product is CASSLVGLASRPQYF.

The chain couples TRBV21-1 to TRBJ1-6; TRBD1 was called by the table and not checked on the DNA. TRBV21-1 corresponds to a pseudogene. This CDR3 region has 12 residues. In nucleotides, the CDR3 is TGTGCCAGCAGCAAAGGTGGGGGACAGCTCCACTTT. This sequence encodes CASSKGGGQLHF.

This chain links TRBV10-3 with TRBJ1-1, with TRBD1 matching over 8 bases. J was trimmed by 1 base and V by 4 bases; bases with no gene match: 2. In germline, CDR1 is ENHRY, CDR2 SYGVKD. There are 14 residues in the CDR3. The CDR3 region has the DNA TGTGCCATCAGTGCGGGACAGGCGAACACTGAAGCTTTCTTT. Translating it yields CAISAGQANTEAFF.

This sequence joins TRBV13 and TRBJ2-7, with TRBD2 identical over 10 bases. Germline lookup yields CDR1 PRHDT and CDR2 FYEKMQ (reference sequence). The J segment lost 1 base and the V segment lost 1 base, leaving 7 bases of the junction unmatched. The CDR3 spans 17 residues. The CDR3 nucleotides are TGTGCCAGCAGCTTAGTTCCCCTAGCGGGAGTTTCCTACGAGCAGTACTTC. The encoded protein is CASSLVPLAGVSYEQYF.

V and J are TRBV7-9 and TRBJ2-7; TRBD2 is a possible D gene (6 bases). The germline V and J ends were trimmed by 8 bases and 0 bases, with 14 bases remaining between them. Germline loops: CDR1 SEHNR, CDR2 FQNEAQ (reference sequence). The CDR3 sequence is 14 residues long. The CDR3 is CASAQLGLSYEQYF. The CDR3 DNA reads TGTGCCAGCGCGCAGTTGGGACTCTCCTACGAGCAGTACTTC.

The V call is TRBV5-4, the J call TRBJ2-7; 10 bases match TRBD1. There are 16 residues in the CDR3. V was clipped by 0 bases and J by 1 base; unmatched bases: 4. Germline lookup yields CDR1 SGHNT and CDR2 YYREEE (reference sequence). In DNA form, the CDR3 reads TGTGCCAGCAGCTTGGGTCGGGGACAGGGGTCCTACGAGCAGTACTTC. Translated: CASSLGRGQGSYEQYF.

The rearrangement links TRBV19 to TRBJ1-2; D perhaps matches TRBD1 (5 bases). The V gene lost 7 bases and the J gene lost 8 bases, with 14 bases spanning the gap. The germline V gene has CDR1 LNHDA and CDR2 SQIVND (reference sequence). This CDR3 has 12 amino acids. The CDR3: CASTSGGGGYTF. For the CDR3, the DNA is TGTGCCAGTACCTCTGGGGGAGGCGGCTACACCTTC.

This sequence joins TRBV2 and TRBJ2-3, with TRBD2 matching over 7 bases. V shed 1 base and J 3 bases; nucleotides not matched to a gene: 7. Germline CDR1 and CDR2: SNHLY and FYNNEI. This CDR3 is 16 amino acids long. The CDR3 here is CASSEEGGTMTDTQYF. CDR3 DNA sequence: TGTGCCAGCAGTGAAGAAGGTGGGACTATGACAGATACGCAGTATTTT.

The chain joins TRBV28 to TRBJ1-2; a possible D gene is TRBD1 (6 bases). CDR3 length equals 14 residues. The V end lost 6 bases, the J end lost 4 bases, and 15 bases lay between the germline ends. The germline V gene encodes CDR1 MDHEN and CDR2 SYDVKM. The CDR3 is CASSNPPGAYGYTF. The CDR3 DNA reads TGTGCCAGCAGCAACCCCCCAGGGGCCTATGGCTACACCTTC.

Here the CDR3 reads CASSLYAGGSYEQYF. DNA of the CDR3: TGTGCCAGCAGTTTGTATGCGGGAGGCAGCTACGAGCAGTACTTC. The chain is built from TRBV6-5 and TRBJ2-7; 8 bases align to TRBD2. Germline V gene data show CDR1 as MNHEY and CDR2 as SVGAGI. This CDR3 spans 15 amino acids. Germline trimming cut 4 bases from V and 3 bases from J; bases unmatched to any gene: 8.

The rearrangement joins TRBV7-2 to TRBJ2-7; the D gene is possibly TRBD2 (6 bases). V lost 5 bases and J 6 bases, leaving 17 bases between the germline ends. Germline V lookup: CDR1 SGHTA, CDR2 FQGNSA. The CDR3 has 14 amino acids. Here the CDR3 reads CASSPGLRDREQYF. In DNA, the CDR3 is TGTGCCAGCAGCCCGGGACTGAGGGACCGCGAGCAGTACTTC. The full variable domain, its missing parts supplied by reference TRBV7-2 and TRBJ2-7, is GAGVSQSPSNKVTEKGKDVELRCDPISGHTALYWYRQSLGQGLEFLIYFQGNSAPDKSGLPSDRFSAERTGGSVSTLTIQRTQQEDSAVYLCASSPGLRDREQYFGPGTRLTVT.

The rearrangement links TRBV6-5 to TRBJ2-3; maybe TRBD2 (5 bases). CDR3 length: 13 amino acids. The V and J ends lost 6 bases and 7 bases respectively, with 14 bases between them. Germline CDR1 and CDR2: MNHEY and SVGAGI. CDR3 in amino acids: CASRAGVGYTQYF. In DNA form, the CDR3 reads TGTGCCAGCAGAGCCGGGGTAGGTTATACGCAGTATTTT.

The chain employs TRBV5-1 and TRBJ1-1; TRBD1 agrees at 7 bases. J gave up 5 bases and V 4 bases, and 8 bases lay outside the gene matches. The CDR3 runs 14 residues. Germline V gene data show CDR1 as SGHRS and CDR2 as YFSETQ. CDR3 DNA sequence: TGCGCCAGCAGCGTCGGGACAGCGGGGACTGAAGCTTTCTTT. Translating it yields CASSVGTAGTEAFF.